Listed here are 17 T cell receptor beta chains from one sample, sequenced in a study of technical replicates of blood from a few donors. Sequencing was performed with immunoSEQ multiplex PCR; in TCRdb, only in-frame clones are kept and a portion is missing. This table holds tens of thousands of clones, 95% to 98% found once. Sequenced material: T cells isolated from PBMCs. The receptor set was obtained from a human donor in good health.

This chain links TRBV18 with TRBJ2-5, with 7 positions matching TRBD1. Germline V gives CDR1 KGHSH, CDR2 LQKENI. Unmatched junction bases numbered 9, after V lost 6 bases and J lost 2 bases. CDR3 size: 15 residues. As DNA, the CDR3 is TGTGCCAGCTCGCTCGGAAGGGGACAGCAAGAGACCCAGTACTTC. Amino acid sequence: CASSLGRGQQETQYF. The variable domain in full, with the rest retrieved from reference TRBV18 and TRBJ2-5, is NAGVMQNPRHLVRRRGQEARLRCSPMKGHSHVYWYRQLPEEGLKFMVYLQKENIIDESGMPKERFSAEFPKEGPSILRIQQVVRGDSAAYFCASSLGRGQQETQYFGPGTRLLVL.

This clone was detected only once. The rearrangement uses TRBV18 and TRBJ2-3; a possible D gene is TRBD1 (6 bases). In germline, CDR1 is KGHSH, CDR2 LQKENI. CDR3 length: 16 amino acids. With 3 bases removed from V and 2 bases from J, the gap between germline ends came to 15 bases. CDR3 in amino acids: CASSPRGGPPTDTQYF. The CDR3 nucleotides read TGTGCCAGCTCACCTAGAGGGGGACCACCCACAGATACGCAGTATTTT.

V gene TRBV10-3 combines with J gene TRBJ1-3; 9 nucleotides agree with TRBD1. Trimming removed 6 bases from V and 0 bases from J; junction bases left unmatched: 9. CDR3 length: 17 amino acids. The germline V gene encodes CDR1 ENHRY and CDR2 SYGVKD. This CDR3 is CAIRKQGAEDSGNTIYF. DNA for the CDR3: TGTGCCATCAGAAAACAGGGGGCGGAGGACTCTGGAAACACCATATATTTT.

The V call is TRBV5-1, the J call TRBJ2-7; D uncertain. V gave up 4 bases and J gave up 3 bases, with 11 bases separating them. Germline CDR1 and CDR2: SGHRS and YFSETQ. CDR3 length equals 13 residues. CDR3 nucleotides: TGCGCCAGCAGCGCCGGCCTAGGCTACGAGCAGTACTTC. It yields the protein CASSAGLGYEQYF.

The rearrangement uses TRBV7-3 and TRBJ2-7; 7 bases are shared with TRBD1. The length of the CDR3 is 15 residues. Germline loops: CDR1 SGHTA, CDR2 FQGTGA. After removal of 5 bases from V and 3 bases from J, the junction contained 10 bases not matched to a gene. The CDR3 coding sequence is TGTGCCAGCAGCATGACAGGGTCTAACCTCTACGAGCAGTACTTC. Translated: CASSMTGSNLYEQYF.

The CDR3 bases are TGTGCCAGCAGTAGAAGGAGGGAGGGGACTGAAGCTTTCTTT. The encoded protein is CASSRRREGTEAFF. V gene TRBV2 combines with J gene TRBJ1-1; weak D call: TRBD1 (5 bases). Germline V gives CDR1 SNHLY, CDR2 FYNNEI. Trimming cost V 5 bases and J 5 bases, with 15 bases left between them. This CDR3 is built from 14 residues.

The CDR3 DNA sequence: TGTGCCAGCAGCTTAGGACAGGGGAACGAGCAGTACTTC. This sequence encodes CASSLGQGNEQYF. The rearrangement links TRBV11-2 to TRBJ2-7, with 8 bases identical to TRBD1. Looked up from germline, CDR1 is SGHAT and CDR2 is FQNNGV. After removal of 1 base from V and 5 bases from J, the junction contained 1 base not matched to a gene. The CDR3 consists of 13 residues.

This chain joins TRBV9 and TRBJ2-1; D not resolved. The CDR3 runs 11 residues. Germline V gene data show CDR1 as SGDLS and CDR2 as YYNGEE. Trimming cost V 3 bases and J 5 bases, with 3 bases left between them. The CDR3, as DNA: TGTGCCAGCAGCGCCAACAATGAGCAGTTCTTC. Encoded protein: CASSANNEQFF.

The chain joins TRBV28 to TRBJ1-2; D unclear. Germline CDR1 reads MDHEN; CDR2 reads SYDVKM. V was cut by 3 bases and J by 4 bases, with 18 bases left in between. This CDR3 comprises 16 residues. Here the CDR3 DNA reads TGTGCCAGCAGTTTTAGTGAAGAGAACCCAATCTATGGCTACACCTTC. It specifies CASSFSEENPIYGYTF.

This rearrangement joins TRBV7-9 to TRBJ2-1; a possible D gene is TRBD2 (5 bases). With 5 bases removed from V and 5 bases from J, the gap between germline ends came to 16 bases. The CDR3 has 15 amino acids. Per the germline V gene, CDR1 is SEHNR and CDR2 is FQNEAQ (reference sequence). The CDR3 sequence: CASSPTRLGHNEQFF. The CDR3 DNA reads as TGTGCCAGCAGCCCCACTAGACTTGGCCACAATGAGCAGTTCTTC.

The chain links TRBV13 to TRBJ2-5; D gene unclear. CDR3 size: 15 residues. Germline V gene data show CDR1 as PRHDT and CDR2 as FYEKMQ (reference sequence). Between the trimmed V and J ends, which lost 2 bases and 3 bases, there was a span of 13 bases. CDR3 sequence (DNA): TGTGCCAGCAGCTTAATTTTCGACTGGGAAGAGACCCAGTACTTC. It codes for CASSLIFDWEETQYF.

The rearrangement links TRBV6-6 to TRBJ1-4; 10 bases match TRBD1. Unmatched junction bases numbered 7, after V lost 5 bases and J lost 7 bases. The germline gives CDR1 MNHNY, CDR2 SVGAGI (reference sequence). This CDR3 region has 15 residues. CDR3 DNA: TGTGCCAGCAGTCCAGGGGGGACAGGGGCTGAAAAACTGTTTTTT. Encoded protein: CASSPGGTGAEKLFF.

The chain has TRBV11-3 and TRBJ1-6; D uncertain. Germline assignment: CDR1 SGHNT and CDR2 YENEEA. This CDR3 is 15 amino acids long. Trimming cost V 0 bases and J 9 bases, with 12 bases left between them. The CDR3 nucleotides read TGTGCCAGCAGCTTAGATTCAGCGCGGGGTTCACCCCTCCACTTT. It codes for CASSLDSARGSPLHF. Full variable domain (outside the CDR3, taken from reference TRBV11-3 and TRBJ1-6): EAGVVQSPRYKIIEKKQPVAFWCNPISGHNTLYWYLQNLGQGPELLIRYENEEAVDDSQLPKDRFSAERLKGVDSTLKIQPAELGDSAVYLCASSLDSARGSPLHFGNGTRLTVT.

V gene TRBV4-1 combines with J gene TRBJ1-4, with D possibly matching TRBD1 (5 bases). Trimming cost V 3 bases and J 8 bases, with 10 bases left between them. CDR3 length equals 13 residues. Looked up from germline, CDR1 is MGHRA and CDR2 is YSYEKL. CDR3 bases: TGCGCCAGCAGCCAGGGCAGGGTGGAAAAACTGTTTTTT. This codes for CASSQGRVEKLFF.

This clone was found once. V and J are TRBV6-5 and TRBJ1-1; D unresolved. Trimming removed 6 bases at V and 0 bases at J, with 14 bases between. This CDR3 spans 15 amino acids. Per germline, CDR1 MNHEY and CDR2 SVGAGI. CDR3 DNA sequence: TGTGCCAGCAGCTCGTACAGAACCATGAACACTGAAGCTTTCTTT. Residues: CASSSYRTMNTEAFF.

The CDR3 coding sequence is TGTGCCAGCAGTTTATCACTAGCGGGAGTCGGCGAGCAGTACTTC. As protein: CASSLSLAGVGEQYF. The chain has TRBV28 and TRBJ2-7; the match to TRBD2 covers 11 bases. Trimming at V came to 1 base and at J to 6 bases, leaving 5 bases not matched to a gene. Germline CDR1 reads MDHEN; CDR2 reads SYDVKM. The CDR3 loop spans 15 amino acids.

This chain connects TRBV5-1 to TRBJ2-7; D is ambiguous. CDR1 SGHRS and CDR2 YFSETQ come from the germline V gene. CDR3 length: 13 amino acids. The germline V and J ends were trimmed by 7 bases and 5 bases, with 16 bases remaining between them. The CDR3 nucleotides read TGCGCCAGCTCAACCTTACGGTCTGACGAGCAGTACTTC. Its protein product is CASSTLRSDEQYF. The whole variable domain, remainder taken from reference TRBV5-1 and TRBJ2-7, is KAGVTQTPRYLIKTRGQQVTLSCSPISGHRSVSWYQQTPGQGLQFLFEYFSETQRNKGNFPGRFSGRQFSNSRSEMNVSTLELGDSALYLCASSTLRSDEQYFGPGTRLTVT.